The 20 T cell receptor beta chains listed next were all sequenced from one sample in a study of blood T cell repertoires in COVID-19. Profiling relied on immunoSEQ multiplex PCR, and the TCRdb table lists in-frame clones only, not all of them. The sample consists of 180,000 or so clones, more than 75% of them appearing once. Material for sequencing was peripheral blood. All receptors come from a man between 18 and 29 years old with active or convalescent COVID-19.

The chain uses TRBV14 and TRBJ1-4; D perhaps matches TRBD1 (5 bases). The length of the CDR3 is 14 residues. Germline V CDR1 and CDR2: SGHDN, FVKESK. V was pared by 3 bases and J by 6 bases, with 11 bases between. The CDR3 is CASSQDGGYEKLFF. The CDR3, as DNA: TGTGCCAGCAGCCAGGACGGGGGGTATGAAAAACTGTTTTTT.

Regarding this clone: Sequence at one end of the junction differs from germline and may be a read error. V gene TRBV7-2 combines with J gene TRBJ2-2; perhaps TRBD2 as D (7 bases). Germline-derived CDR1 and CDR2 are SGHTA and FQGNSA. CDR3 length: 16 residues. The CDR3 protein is CARSLVGGPGTGELFF. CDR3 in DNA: TGTGCCCGCAGCTTAGTGGGGGGGCCGGGGACCGGGGAGCTGTTTTTT.

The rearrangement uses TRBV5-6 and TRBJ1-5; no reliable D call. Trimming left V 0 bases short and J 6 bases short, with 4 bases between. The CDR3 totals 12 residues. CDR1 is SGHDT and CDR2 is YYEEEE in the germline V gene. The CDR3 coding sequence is TGTGCCAGCAGCTTGGCGGGTCAGCCCCAGCATTTT. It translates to CASSLAGQPQHF.

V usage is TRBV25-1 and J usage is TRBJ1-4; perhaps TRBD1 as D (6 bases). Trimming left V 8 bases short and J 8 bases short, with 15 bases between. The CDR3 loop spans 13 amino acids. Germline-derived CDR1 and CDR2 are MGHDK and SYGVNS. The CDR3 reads CASGIMRGEKLFF. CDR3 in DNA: TGTGCCAGCGGGATAATGAGGGGGGAAAAACTGTTTTTT.

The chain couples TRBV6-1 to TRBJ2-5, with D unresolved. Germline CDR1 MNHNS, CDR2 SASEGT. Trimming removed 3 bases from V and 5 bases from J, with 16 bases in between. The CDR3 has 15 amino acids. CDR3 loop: CASSELIAASETQYF. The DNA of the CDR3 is TGTGCCAGCAGTGAGTTGATAGCTGCCTCCGAGACCCAGTACTTC.

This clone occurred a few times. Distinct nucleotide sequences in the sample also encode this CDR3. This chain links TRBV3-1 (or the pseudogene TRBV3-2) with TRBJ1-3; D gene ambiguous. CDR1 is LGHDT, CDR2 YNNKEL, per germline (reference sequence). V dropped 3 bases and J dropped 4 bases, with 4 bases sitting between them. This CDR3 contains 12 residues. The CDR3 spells CASSQTGNTIYF. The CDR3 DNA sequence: TGTGCCAGCAGCCAGACAGGAAACACCATATATTTT.

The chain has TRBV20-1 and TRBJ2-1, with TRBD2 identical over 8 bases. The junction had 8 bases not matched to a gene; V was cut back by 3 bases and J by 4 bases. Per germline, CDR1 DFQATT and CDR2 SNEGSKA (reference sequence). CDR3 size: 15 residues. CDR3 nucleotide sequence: TGCAGTGCTAGTAAGGCGGGGGGCCAGTACAATGAGCAGTTCTTC. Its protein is CSASKAGGQYNEQFF.

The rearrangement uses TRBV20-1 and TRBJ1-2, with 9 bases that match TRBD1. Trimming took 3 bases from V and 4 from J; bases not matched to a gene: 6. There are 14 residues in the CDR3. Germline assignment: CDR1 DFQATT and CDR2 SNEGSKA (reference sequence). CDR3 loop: CSASTGGETYGYTF. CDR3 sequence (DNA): TGCAGTGCTAGTACAGGGGGCGAAACCTATGGCTACACCTTC.

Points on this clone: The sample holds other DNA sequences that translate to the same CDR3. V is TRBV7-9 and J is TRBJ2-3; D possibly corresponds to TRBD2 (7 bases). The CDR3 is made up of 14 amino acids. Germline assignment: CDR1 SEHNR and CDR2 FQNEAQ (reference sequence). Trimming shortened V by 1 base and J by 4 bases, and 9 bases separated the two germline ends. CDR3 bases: TGTGCCAGCAGCTTAGGGGGGGGCGCAGATACGCAGTATTTT. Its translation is CASSLGGGADTQYF.

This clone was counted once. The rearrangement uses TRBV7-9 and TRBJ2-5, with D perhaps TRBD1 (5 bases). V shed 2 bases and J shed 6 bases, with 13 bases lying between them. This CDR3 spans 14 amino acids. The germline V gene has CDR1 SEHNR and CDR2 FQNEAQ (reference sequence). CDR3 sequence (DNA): TGTGCCAGCAGCTTAAATTTGCCAGGGAAGACCCAGTACTTC. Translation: CASSLNLPGKTQYF.

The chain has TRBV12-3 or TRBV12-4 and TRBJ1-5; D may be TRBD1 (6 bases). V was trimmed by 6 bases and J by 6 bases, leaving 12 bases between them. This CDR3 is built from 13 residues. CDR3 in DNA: TGTGCCAGCAGCAAGGACAGCGGTCAGCCCCAGCATTTT. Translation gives CASSKDSGQPQHF.

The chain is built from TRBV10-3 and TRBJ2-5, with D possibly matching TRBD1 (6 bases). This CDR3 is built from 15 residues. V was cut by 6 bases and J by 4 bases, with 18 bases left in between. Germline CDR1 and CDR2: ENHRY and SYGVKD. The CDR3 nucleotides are TGTGCCATCAGCGCCGGGACCGCACAGGGAGAGACCCAGTACTTC. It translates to CAISAGTAQGETQYF.

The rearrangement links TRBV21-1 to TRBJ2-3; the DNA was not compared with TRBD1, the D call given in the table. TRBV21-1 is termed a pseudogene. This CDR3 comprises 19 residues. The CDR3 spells CASSERSRDTNPRGDTQYF. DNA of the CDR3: TGTGCCAGCAGCGAAAGATCCCGGGACACCAATCCGAGGGGGGATACGCAGTATTTT.

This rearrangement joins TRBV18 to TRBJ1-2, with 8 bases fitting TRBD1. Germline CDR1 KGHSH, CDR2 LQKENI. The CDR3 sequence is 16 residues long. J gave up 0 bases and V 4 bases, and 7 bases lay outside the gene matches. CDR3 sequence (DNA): TGTGCCAGCTCACTCTTGGGACAGGAGTCTAACTATGGCTACACCTTC. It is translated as CASSLLGQESNYGYTF.

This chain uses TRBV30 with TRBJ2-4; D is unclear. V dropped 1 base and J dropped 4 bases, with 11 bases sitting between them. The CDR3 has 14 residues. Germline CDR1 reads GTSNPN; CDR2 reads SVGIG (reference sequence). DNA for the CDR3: TGTGCCTGGAGTGCCACCGGTGTTAAAAACATTCAGTACTTC. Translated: CAWSATGVKNIQYF.

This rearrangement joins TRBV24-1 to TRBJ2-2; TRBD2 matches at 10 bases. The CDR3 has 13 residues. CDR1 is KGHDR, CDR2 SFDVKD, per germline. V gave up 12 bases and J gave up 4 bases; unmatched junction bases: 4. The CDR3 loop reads CAPGLAATGELFF. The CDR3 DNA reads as TGTGCCCCCGGACTAGCGGCCACCGGGGAGCTGTTTTTT.

This CDR3 is CASSGGQGADNEQFF. The CDR3 DNA sequence: TGTGCCAGCAGCGGAGGACAGGGGGCCGATAATGAGCAGTTCTTC. The chain is built from TRBV11-3 and TRBJ2-1; 11 bases are a match to TRBD1. J was trimmed by 7 bases and V by 5 bases; bases with no gene match: 7. Germline V lookup: CDR1 SGHNT, CDR2 YENEEA. The CDR3 loop spans 15 amino acids.

For the CDR3, the DNA is TGTGCCAGCAGCTTCTCGGGTAGCAATCAGCCCCAGCATTTT. Protein: CASSFSGSNQPQHF. The V gene is TRBV5-6, the J gene TRBJ1-5, with no clear D. V lost 2 bases to trimming and J lost 0 bases, with 6 bases between them. Germline loops: CDR1 SGHDT, CDR2 YYEEEE. This CDR3 contains 14 residues.

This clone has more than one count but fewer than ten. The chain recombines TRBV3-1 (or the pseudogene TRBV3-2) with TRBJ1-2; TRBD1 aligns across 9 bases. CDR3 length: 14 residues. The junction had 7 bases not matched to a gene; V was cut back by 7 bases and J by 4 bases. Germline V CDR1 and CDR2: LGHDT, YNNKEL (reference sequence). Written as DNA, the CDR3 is TGTGCCAGCAACGACGGGACAGGGCTCTATGGCTACACCTTC. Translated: CASNDGTGLYGYTF.

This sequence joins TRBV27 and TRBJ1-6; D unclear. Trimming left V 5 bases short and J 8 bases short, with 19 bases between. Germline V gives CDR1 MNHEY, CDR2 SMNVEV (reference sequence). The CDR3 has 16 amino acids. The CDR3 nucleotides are TGTGCCAGCAGTCGTTTCCCCCCCGGTCGGGATTCACCCCTCCACTTT. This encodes CASSRFPPGRDSPLHF.